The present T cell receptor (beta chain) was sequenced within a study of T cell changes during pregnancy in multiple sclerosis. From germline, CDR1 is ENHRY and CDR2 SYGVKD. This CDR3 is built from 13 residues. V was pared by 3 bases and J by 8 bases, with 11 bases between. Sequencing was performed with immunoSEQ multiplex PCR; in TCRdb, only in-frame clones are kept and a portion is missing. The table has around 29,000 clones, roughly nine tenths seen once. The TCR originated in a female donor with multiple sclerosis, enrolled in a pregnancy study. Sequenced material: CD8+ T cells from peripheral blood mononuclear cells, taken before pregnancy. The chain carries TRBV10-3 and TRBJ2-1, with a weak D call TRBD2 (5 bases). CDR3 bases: TGTGCCATCAGTGACTGGGCGGGTGATGAGCAGTTCTTC. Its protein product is CAISDWAGDEQFF.